This entry lists 8 T cell receptor beta chains sequenced from one sample in a study of cytomegalovirus exposure and HLA in healthy donors. This PCR relied on a set of 60 Vbeta primers and 13 Jbeta primers. The assay was immunoSEQ multiplex PCR, and TCRdb's table has in-frame clones only and misses some. The table includes 110,000 to 150,000 clones, 70% to 80% detected once. Material for sequencing was PBMCs. These receptors all stem from a female donor in good health and CMV-seronegative.

This clone was observed once. An end of the junction differs from the germline gene, which may be a read error. The chain has TRBV7-2 and TRBJ2-3; TRBD2 is a possible D gene (5 bases). This CDR3 has 14 amino acids. Germline-derived CDR1 and CDR2 are SGHTA and FQGNSA. CDR3 amino acids: CASSITVGGLVGNF. The CDR3 DNA is TGTGCCAGCAGCATTACAGTCGGAGGTTTAGTTGGGAATTTT.

The J gene is TRBJ1-5, the V gene TRBV7-9; D not resolved. CDR1 is SEHNR, CDR2 FQNEAQ, per germline (reference sequence). The V and J ends lost 5 bases and 7 bases respectively, with 9 bases between them. The CDR3 runs 12 residues. The CDR3 bases are TGTGCCAGCAGCGATATAAGCCAGCCCCAGCATTTT. Protein product: CASSDISQPQHF. The whole variable domain, remainder taken from reference TRBV7-9 and TRBJ1-5, is DTGVSQNPRHKITKRGQNVTFRCDPISEHNRLYWYRQTLGQGPEFLTYFQNEAQLEKSRLLSDRFSAERPKGSFSTLEIQRTEQGDSAMYLCASSDISQPQHFGDGTRLSIL.

The rearrangement links TRBV5-6 to TRBJ2-1, with 8 bases aligning to TRBD1. V lost 0 bases and J lost 8; bases outside the gene matches: 7. Germline V lookup: CDR1 SGHDT, CDR2 YYEEEE. The CDR3 length is 15 residues. The CDR3 bases are TGTGCCAGCAGCTTGGATGCAGGGGGCCTCGATGAGCAGTTCTTC. Protein: CASSLDAGGLDEQFF.

The chain employs TRBV6-5 and TRBJ1-5, with 7 nucleotides matching TRBD1. V lost 6 bases to trimming and J lost 7 bases; unmatched junction nucleotides: 6. The V gene's germline CDR1 is MNHEY and CDR2 SVGAGI. This CDR3 has 13 residues. CDR3 region: CASSQTGRQPQHF. For the CDR3, the DNA is TGTGCCAGCAGCCAGACAGGGCGCCAGCCCCAGCATTTT.

The chain uses TRBV19 and TRBJ1-6; 8 nucleotides align to TRBD1. Trimming removed 5 bases from V and 3 bases from J; junction bases left unmatched: 6. The CDR3 runs 16 residues. From germline, CDR1 is LNHDA and CDR2 SQIVND (reference sequence). CDR3: CASSGETGVYNSPLHF. In DNA, the CDR3 is TGTGCCAGTAGTGGGGAGACAGGGGTCTATAATTCACCCCTCCACTTT.

The genes are TRBV4-2 and TRBJ2-3; 12 bases match TRBD2. The CDR3 sequence is 20 residues long. CDR1 is LGHNA, CDR2 YNFKEQ, per germline. The junction had 12 bases not matched to a gene; V was cut back by 1 base and J by 1 base. CDR3 DNA: TGTGCCAGCAGCCAAGTTACCATGACTAGCGGGAGTGCGCGCACAGATACGCAGTATTTT. It specifies CASSQVTMTSGSARTDTQYF.

This clone was counted a few times. The DNA for the CDR3 is TGCGCCAGCAGCCAAGAGTTGCGGGGTCAGGAAAAACTGTTTTTT. Its protein product is CASSQELRGQEKLFF. The chain joins TRBV4-1 to TRBJ1-4; D is uncertain. The CDR3 totals 15 residues. CDR1 and CDR2 from the germline V gene are MGHRA and YSYEKL. Trimming left V 0 bases short and J 8 bases short, with 13 bases between.

The chain employs TRBV6-1 and TRBJ1-2, with TRBD1 matching over 9 bases. This CDR3 has 16 residues. Germline V gene sequence: CDR1 MNHNS, CDR2 SASEGT. V lost 2 bases and J lost 8; bases outside the gene matches: 12. CDR3 region: CASSEKPGQGGQGYTF. The CDR3 nucleotides read TGTGCCAGCAGTGAAAAGCCGGGACAGGGTGGTCAGGGCTACACCTTC.